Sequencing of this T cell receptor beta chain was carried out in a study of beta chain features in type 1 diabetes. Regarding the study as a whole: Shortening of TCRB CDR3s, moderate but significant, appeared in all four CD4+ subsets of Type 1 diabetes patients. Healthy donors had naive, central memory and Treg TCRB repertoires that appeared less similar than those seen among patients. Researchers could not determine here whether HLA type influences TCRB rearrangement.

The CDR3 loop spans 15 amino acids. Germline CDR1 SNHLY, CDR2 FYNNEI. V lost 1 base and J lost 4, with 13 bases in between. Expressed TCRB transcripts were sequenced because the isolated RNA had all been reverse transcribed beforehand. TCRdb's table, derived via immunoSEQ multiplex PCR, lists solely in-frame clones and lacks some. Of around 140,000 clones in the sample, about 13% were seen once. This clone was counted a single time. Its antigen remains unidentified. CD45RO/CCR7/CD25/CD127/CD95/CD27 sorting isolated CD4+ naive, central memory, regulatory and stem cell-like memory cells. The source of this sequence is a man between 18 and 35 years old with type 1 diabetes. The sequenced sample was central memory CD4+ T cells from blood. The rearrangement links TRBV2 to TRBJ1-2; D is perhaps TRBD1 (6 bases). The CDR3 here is CASSEEGVQAYGYTF. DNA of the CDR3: TGTGCCAGCAGTGAAGAGGGGGTACAGGCCTATGGCTACACCTTC.